This T cell receptor (beta chain) was identified during a study of T cell responses to AZD1222 COVID-19 vaccine (dated by TCRdb to the early 2020s). Study-level background: AZD1222 recipients given second doses at about 4 weeks or at about 12 weeks were pooled, since spike-specific TCR depth and breadth were not found to differ between the two schedules. Trial participants were enrolled into age subgroups of 18-55, 56-69 and 70-plus years, which contained about 150, 27 and 61 TCR-sequenced participants, respectively. A total of over 230 trial participants underwent TCR sequencing, of whom about 210 received two doses of AZD1222 and about 25 received two doses of the MenACWY control vaccine. Broad study findings and their caveats: Conclusions about previously exposed vaccinees are limited, since just six AZD1222 recipients were seropositive for SARS-CoV-2 at baseline. Reportedly, close to half of the unique spike-specific TCRs recognized epitopes lying outside the regions that are mutated in the B.1.351 and B.1.1.7 variants. After two AZD1222 doses, both the breadth and the depth of spike-specific TCRs were significantly higher than at day 0 and than in MenACWY recipients. Because no day 14 peak-response samples were available, repertoires were characterized only after the peak T cell response. In the small 56-69-year group, the increase in depth fell short of significance, most likely because of low power. Vaccine-associated CD4 TCRs spanned the whole spike protein, with dominant responses in regions 160-218 and 743-854. Most participants were white British and females outnumbered males, and the authors suggested that clonal diversity may have been underestimated.

This clone is a singleton in its sample. No cognate antigen has been identified for it. No base-level quality is on record; no much larger clone is a single base apart. The CDR3, from cysteine to phenylalanine, totals 14 residues. The sequence is cut down to CDR3 DNA, 42 bases in frame from base 1. Trimming takes 3 bases from V and 10 bases from J, and the germline ends sit 16 bases apart. Reading the germline V gene (reference sequence) gives CDR1 LNHDA and CDR2 SQIVND. Sample time point, as interpreted from the label and publication: baseline before first vaccination. Vaccinee samples were obtained from the UK trials COV001 and COV002, which included a single-blind randomized controlled phase 2/3 trial of AZD1222 (ChAdOx1 nCoV-19) in healthy adults. For TCRbeta chain sequencing, PBMC samples from trial participants were taken at day 0 and at day 28 after the second dose. The CDR3 regions of human TCRbeta chains were analyzed by immunosequencing. In the source study's methods: TCRs in the repertoires were compared against a reference library of SARS-CoV-2-specific TCRs that had been generated with the MIRA antigen-specificity platform. Breadth meant the fraction of unique TCRs that were SARS-CoV-2-associated, whereas depth meant the fraction of total T cells that were SARS-CoV-2-associated. Using the MIRA data, each spike-specific TCR was assigned both to the spike region to which the TCR was reactive and to a CD4 or CD8 class. Log10-transformed breadth and depth values were compared by one-way ANOVA with Sidak's multiple comparisons tests. This immuneACCESS table, as held by TCRdb, lists in-frame sequences with V and J called but not all clones. Of the missing ones, under half trace to an unresolved V gene in checked studies; the others have no known cause. That table furnishes V, J and clone size, whereas the DNA furnished D and trimming. This sample holds 120,000 or so clones; approximately 88% were observed only once. Jointly, the top ten make up about 5% of the sample.

The specimen comprised peripheral blood, sampled on day 0 of AZD1222 vaccination. This receptor was obtained from an adult in good health. This receptor chain uses TRBV19 and TRBJ1-5; D gene: possibly TRBD1, on 6 matching bases. The bases are TGTGCCAGTAGTATGAGCAGGGGAGGTGGACCCCAGCATTTT. Translated, it gives CASSMSRGGGPQHF. With the portions outside the CDR3 filled from the reference TRBV19 and TRBJ1-5 genes, the complete variable region becomes DGGITQSPKYLFRKEGQNVTLSCEQNLNHDAMYWYRQDPGQGLRLIYYSQIVNDFQKGDIAEGYSVSREKKESFPLTVTSAQKNPTAFYLCASSMSRGGGPQHFGDGTRLSIL.